Shown below are 24 T cell receptor beta chains from a single sample sequenced in a study of PD-L1 blockade in urothelial cancer. Method: immunoSEQ multiplex PCR; TCRdb's copy keeps in-frame clones and lacks some. The sample yields about 83,000 clones, 75% to 90% seen once. Source: PBMCs, taken around atezolizumab (anti-PD-L1) treatment. Receptor source: a woman between 70 and 85 years old with urothelial cancer.

CDR3 protein: CASSVATPGQGIPPQETQYF. The CDR3 coding sequence is TGTGCCAGCAGCGTAGCTACCCCGGGACAGGGGATCCCTCCCCAAGAGACCCAGTACTTC. This chain connects TRBV9 to TRBJ2-5, with TRBD1 matching over 10 bases. The germline gives CDR1 SGDLS, CDR2 YYNGEE. This CDR3 is built from 20 residues. Trimming took 0 bases from V and 1 from J; bases not matched to a gene: 15.

This chain links TRBV4-1 with TRBJ2-5, with 7 bases fitting TRBD2. V was clipped by 0 bases and J by 1 base; unmatched bases: 5. Germline CDR1 is MGHRA and CDR2 is YSYEKL. The CDR3 loop spans 16 amino acids. The CDR3 reads CASSQDGTGGQETQYF. CDR3 DNA: TGCGCCAGCAGCCAAGATGGGACGGGGGGCCAAGAGACCCAGTACTTC.

CDR3 in amino acids: CATQGLLNYGYTF. The CDR3 DNA is TGTGCCACCCAGGGGCTTTTAAACTATGGCTACACCTTC. V and J are TRBV2 and TRBJ1-2; weak D call: TRBD1 (6 bases). V was pared by 10 bases and J by 2 bases, with 14 bases between. The CDR3 has 13 residues. Germline CDR1 SNHLY, CDR2 FYNNEI.

The chain employs TRBV9 and TRBJ2-2, with D maybe TRBD1 (5 bases). There are 14 residues in the CDR3. Trimming removed 2 bases at V and 5 bases at J, with 10 bases between. Germline V gene data show CDR1 as SGDLS and CDR2 as YYNGEE. DNA of the CDR3: TGTGCCAGCAGCGTGACAGATGGTACCGGGGAGCTGTTTTTT. Translation gives CASSVTDGTGELFF.

The V call is TRBV7-3, the J call TRBJ2-2, with a tentative D call TRBD2 (6 bases). Germline V lookup: CDR1 SGHTA, CDR2 FQGTGA. The CDR3 covers 15 residues. The ends were cut back, 0 bases at V and 1 base at J, with 6 bases in the middle. This CDR3 reads CASSLTGGNTGELFF. The CDR3 DNA sequence: TGTGCCAGCAGCTTAACGGGAGGGAACACCGGGGAGCTGTTTTTT.

This clone showed up just once. The chain is built from TRBV11-2 and TRBJ2-5, with D possibly TRBD2 on 7 matching bases. V was shortened by 3 bases and J by 2 bases, with 16 bases between the two germline ends. The CDR3 has 16 residues. Per germline, CDR1 SGHAT and CDR2 FQNNGV. For the CDR3, the DNA is TGTGCCAGCAGCTTTGTCCGGGGGGCAGGGCAAGAGACCCAGTACTTC. Protein sequence: CASSFVRGAGQETQYF.

The chain recombines TRBV6-1 with TRBJ1-5; 7 nucleotides align to TRBD1. The J segment lost 2 bases and the V segment lost 6 bases, leaving 10 bases of the junction unmatched. The germline CDR1 and CDR2 sequences are MNHNS and SASEGT. This CDR3 spans 16 amino acids. CDR3 DNA sequence: TGTGCCAGCAGGGAACAGGGGAGGGGCGGCAATCAGCCCCAGCATTTT. Encoded protein: CASREQGRGGNQPQHF.

The V and J genes are TRBV5-1 and TRBJ2-1, with 7 bases lining up with TRBD1. CDR1 SGHRS and CDR2 YFSETQ come from the germline V gene. This CDR3 spans 17 amino acids. With 5 bases clipped from V and 2 bases from J, the junction kept 13 bases outside the gene matches. The CDR3 region is CASREAQGRNPYNEQFF. The DNA for the CDR3 is TGCGCCAGCAGGGAAGCACAGGGGCGAAACCCCTACAATGAGCAGTTCTTC.

The chain has TRBV7-8 and TRBJ2-7; 11 bases match TRBD2. V lost 5 bases, J lost 2 bases, and 14 bases stayed unmatched. This CDR3 is 18 amino acids long. Germline V lookup: CDR1 SGHVS, CDR2 FQNEAQ. Here the CDR3 reads CASSPGISGGAIAYEQYF. DNA of the CDR3: TGTGCCAGCAGCCCGGGGATTAGCGGGGGGGCCATCGCCTACGAGCAGTACTTC.

The rearrangement links TRBV28 to TRBJ1-4, with 7 positions matching TRBD1. The CDR3 contains 14 residues. The germline CDR1 and CDR2 sequences are MDHEN and SYDVKM. Unmatched junction bases numbered 4, after V lost 5 bases and J lost 4 bases. CDR3 nucleotide sequence: TGTGCCAGCAGTCCGGACAGGATTAATGAAAAACTGTTTTTT. This codes for CASSPDRINEKLFF.

This sequence joins TRBV5-1 and TRBJ1-6; D is possibly TRBD1 (5 bases). Germline V gives CDR1 SGHRS, CDR2 YFSETQ. The CDR3 has 14 residues. V was cut by 0 bases and J by 6 bases, with 7 bases left in between. The CDR3 sequence is CASSLAGGNSPLHF. CDR3 nucleotide sequence: TGCGCCAGCAGCTTGGCCGGGGGTAATTCACCCCTCCACTTT. Full variable domain (outside the CDR3, taken from reference TRBV5-1 and TRBJ1-6): KAGVTQTPRYLIKTRGQQVTLSCSPISGHRSVSWYQQTPGQGLQFLFEYFSETQRNKGNFPGRFSGRQFSNSRSEMNVSTLELGDSALYLCASSLAGGNSPLHFGNGTRLTVT.

In the case of this clone: The germline gene is not matched at one end of the junction; a read error may be the cause. Other DNA sequences in the sample encode the same CDR3. The J gene is TRBJ1-2, the V gene TRBV2; D is undetermined. The CDR3 consists of 14 residues. Germline CDR1 SNHLY, CDR2 FYNNEI. The CDR3: CASSSGSLNYGYTF. The DNA of the CDR3 is TGTGCCAGCAGCAGTGGCTCCCTTAACTATGGTTACACCTTC. Full variable domain (remainder filled in from reference TRBV2 and TRBJ1-2): EPEVTQTPSHQVTQMGQEVILRCVPISNHLYFYWYRQILGQKVEFLVSFYNNEISEKSEIFDDQFSVERPDGSNFTLKIRSTKLEDSAMYFCASSSGSLNYGYTFGSGTRLTVV.

This chain joins TRBV2 and TRBJ1-6, with TRBD1 matching 8 bases. Looked up from germline, CDR1 is SNHLY and CDR2 is FYNNEI. This CDR3 is 14 amino acids long. V shed 5 bases, J shed 7 bases, and the junction held 4 bases outside the gene matches. This chain's CDR3 is CASSPDRGNSPLHF. The CDR3 DNA reads TGTGCCAGCAGTCCAGACAGGGGAAATTCACCCCTCCACTTT.

The V call is TRBV2, the J call TRBJ2-7; 12 bases align to TRBD2. The CDR3 sequence is 14 residues long. The V gene's germline CDR1 is SNHLY and CDR2 FYNNEI. With V trimmed by 2 bases and J by 12 bases, 8 bases remained unmatched. The chain's CDR3 is CASSEITSGGIRYF. CDR3 bases: TGTGCCAGCAGTGAAATAACTAGCGGGGGGATTAGGTACTTC. The full variable domain, completed using reference TRBV2 and TRBJ2-7, is EPEVTQTPSHQVTQMGQEVILRCVPISNHLYFYWYRQILGQKVEFLVSFYNNEISEKSEIFDDQFSVERPDGSNFTLKIRSTKLEDSAMYFCASSEITSGGIRYFGPGTRLTVT.

The chain combines TRBV27 with TRBJ1-2, with no clear D. CDR3 length equals 13 residues. V was cut by 1 base and J by 3 bases, with 6 bases left in between. The germline gives CDR1 MNHEY, CDR2 SMNVEV (reference sequence). This CDR3 is CASSLYGDYGYTF. Written as DNA, the CDR3 is TGTGCCAGCAGTTTATACGGGGACTATGGCTACACCTTC.

This clone was observed a handful of times. This sequence joins TRBV5-1 and TRBJ1-1; 8 nucleotides agree with TRBD1. CDR1 and CDR2 from the germline V gene are SGHRS and YFSETQ. The CDR3 is 14 residues long. J gave up 5 bases and V 2 bases, and 5 bases lay outside the gene matches. The CDR3 here is CASSLQGEGTEAFF. As DNA, the CDR3 is TGCGCCAGCAGCTTACAGGGGGAGGGAACTGAAGCTTTCTTT.

There are a few counts of this clone. CDR3 loop: CATVGTTDRGNTGELFF. Here the CDR3 DNA reads TGTGCCACTGTGGGAACGACCGACAGGGGCAACACCGGGGAGCTGTTTTTT. This chain connects TRBV10-3 to TRBJ2-2; 8 positions agree with TRBD1. The length of the CDR3 is 17 residues. With 10 bases clipped from V and 2 bases from J, the junction kept 15 bases outside the gene matches. Germline V lookup: CDR1 ENHRY, CDR2 SYGVKD.

The genes are TRBV5-1 and TRBJ2-7; D is possibly TRBD1 (6 bases). Germline-derived CDR1 and CDR2 are SGHRS and YFSETQ. V was trimmed by 2 bases and J by 1 base, leaving 16 bases between them. The CDR3 length is 16 residues. The CDR3 DNA is TGCGCCAGCAGCTTAGGATGGGACACCCGATCCTACGAGCAGTACTTC. Encoded protein: CASSLGWDTRSYEQYF.

V usage is TRBV2 and J usage is TRBJ2-1, with TRBD1 matching 7 bases. Germline CDR1 SNHLY, CDR2 FYNNEI. The CDR3 runs to 12 residues. Trimming took 5 bases from V and 8 from J; bases not matched to a gene: 3. CDR3 loop: CASSIQGDEQFF. The DNA for the CDR3 is TGTGCCAGCAGTATTCAGGGGGATGAGCAGTTCTTC.

This sequence joins TRBV25-1 and TRBJ1-6; D unresolved. Per germline, CDR1 MGHDK and CDR2 SYGVNS. There are 12 residues in the CDR3. Trimming took off 5 bases at V and 10 bases at J, with 9 bases between the two ends. DNA for the CDR3: TGTGCCAGCAGTTACTCATACTCACCCCTCCACTTT. The encoded protein is CASSYSYSPLHF.

The genes are TRBV30 and TRBJ1-2, with no clear D. CDR3 size: 17 residues. The V and J ends lost 8 bases and 0 bases respectively, with 25 bases between them. CDR1 is GTSNPN and CDR2 is SVGIG in the germline V gene (reference sequence). The CDR3 is CATLDTTLALANYGYTF. CDR3 in DNA: TGTGCCACCTTAGACACCACCCTCGCCCTCGCTAACTATGGCTACACCTTC.

V is TRBV5-6 and J is TRBJ1-2, with 8 bases lining up with TRBD1. The CDR3 is made up of 15 amino acids. Germline CDR1 and CDR2: SGHDT and YYEEEE. The junction had 8 bases not matched to a gene; V was cut back by 6 bases and J by 1 base. The CDR3 nucleotides are TGTGCCAGCACCCTCGTGGACAGGGTTAACTATGGCTACACCTTC. It specifies CASTLVDRVNYGYTF.

V usage is TRBV6-5 and J usage is TRBJ2-1; TRBD2 might be the D (7 bases). The CDR3 covers 16 residues. Germline V gene data show CDR1 as MNHEY and CDR2 as SVGAGI. V was cut by 0 bases and J by 4 bases, with 13 bases left in between. This chain's CDR3 is CASSYSSRGPYNEQFF. In DNA form, the CDR3 reads TGTGCCAGCAGTTACTCGTCGCGGGGGCCATACAATGAGCAGTTCTTC.

The rearrangement uses TRBV19 and TRBJ2-1; 9 bases match TRBD2. V shed 4 bases, J shed 7 bases, and the junction held 8 bases outside the gene matches. CDR3 length: 15 residues. CDR1 LNHDA and CDR2 SQIVND come from the germline V gene (reference sequence). This chain's CDR3 is CASSTLAGELNEQFF. The DNA of the CDR3 is TGTGCCAGTAGTACCTTAGCGGGGGAGTTGAATGAGCAGTTCTTC. Supplemented by reference TRBV19 and TRBJ2-1, the full variable domain reads DGGITQSPKYLFRKEGQNVTLSCEQNLNHDAMYWYRQDPGQGLRLIYYSQIVNDFQKGDIAEGYSVSREKKESFPLTVTSAQKNPTAFYLCASSTLAGELNEQFFGPGTRLTVL.